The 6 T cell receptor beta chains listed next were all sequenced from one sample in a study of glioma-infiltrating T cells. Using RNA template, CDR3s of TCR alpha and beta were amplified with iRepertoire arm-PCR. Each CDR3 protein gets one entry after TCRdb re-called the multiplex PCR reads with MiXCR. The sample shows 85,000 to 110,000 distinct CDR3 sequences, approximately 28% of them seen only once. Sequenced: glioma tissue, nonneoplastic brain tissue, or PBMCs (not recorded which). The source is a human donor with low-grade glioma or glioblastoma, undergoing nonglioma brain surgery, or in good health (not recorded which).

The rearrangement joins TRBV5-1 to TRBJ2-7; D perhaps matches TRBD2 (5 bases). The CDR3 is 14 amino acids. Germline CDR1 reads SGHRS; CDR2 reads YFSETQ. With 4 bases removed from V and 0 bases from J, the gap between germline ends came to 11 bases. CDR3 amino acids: CASSPFRGSYEQYF. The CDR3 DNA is TGCGCCAGCAGCCCCTTTCGGGGCTCCTACGAGCAGTACTTC.

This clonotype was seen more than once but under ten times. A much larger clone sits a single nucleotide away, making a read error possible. CDR3 nucleotides: TGTGCCAGCTCACCCTCCTACGGGCAGTACTTC. It translates to CASSPSYGQYF. V usage is TRBV18 and J usage is TRBJ2-7; D not resolved. The CDR3 runs to 11 residues. Looked up from germline, CDR1 is KGHSH and CDR2 is LQKENI.

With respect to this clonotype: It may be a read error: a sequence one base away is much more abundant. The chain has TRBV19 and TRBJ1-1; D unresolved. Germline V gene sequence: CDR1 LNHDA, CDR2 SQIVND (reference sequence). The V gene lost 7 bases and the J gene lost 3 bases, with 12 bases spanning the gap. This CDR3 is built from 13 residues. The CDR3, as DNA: TGTGCCAGTACCCGGGCCGAGGACACTGAAGCTTTCTTT. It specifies CASTRAEDTEAFF.

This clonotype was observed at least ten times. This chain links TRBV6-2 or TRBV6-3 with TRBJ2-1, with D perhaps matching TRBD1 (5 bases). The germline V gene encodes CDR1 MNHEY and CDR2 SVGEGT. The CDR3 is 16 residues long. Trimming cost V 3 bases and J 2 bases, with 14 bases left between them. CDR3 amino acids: CASSYPGIHPYNEQFF. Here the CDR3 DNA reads TGTGCCAGCAGTTATCCAGGGATCCATCCCTACAATGAGCAGTTCTTC.

This CDR3 reads CASSFSGLSSYGETQYF. As DNA, the CDR3 is TGTGCCAGCAGTTTCAGCGGCCTTAGCTCCTATGGCGAGACCCAGTACTTC. The chain recombines TRBV28 with TRBJ2-5, with TRBD2 as a possible D gene (5 bases). The V end was cut by 3 bases, the J end by 5 bases, with 22 bases between. Germline V gene data show CDR1 as MDHEN and CDR2 as SYDVKM. This CDR3 spans 17 amino acids.

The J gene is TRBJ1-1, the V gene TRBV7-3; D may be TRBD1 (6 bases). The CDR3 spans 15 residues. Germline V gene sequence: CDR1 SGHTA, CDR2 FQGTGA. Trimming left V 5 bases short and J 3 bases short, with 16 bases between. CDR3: CASSPRDIRDTEAFF. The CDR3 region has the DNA TGTGCCAGCAGCCCAAGGGACATTAGGGACACTGAAGCTTTCTTT. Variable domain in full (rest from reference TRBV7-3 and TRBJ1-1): GAGVSQTPSNKVTEKGKYVELRCDPISGHTALYWYRQSLGQGPEFLIYFQGTGAADDSGLPNDRFFAVRPEGSVSTLKIQRTERGDSAVYLCASSPRDIRDTEAFFGQGTRLTVV.